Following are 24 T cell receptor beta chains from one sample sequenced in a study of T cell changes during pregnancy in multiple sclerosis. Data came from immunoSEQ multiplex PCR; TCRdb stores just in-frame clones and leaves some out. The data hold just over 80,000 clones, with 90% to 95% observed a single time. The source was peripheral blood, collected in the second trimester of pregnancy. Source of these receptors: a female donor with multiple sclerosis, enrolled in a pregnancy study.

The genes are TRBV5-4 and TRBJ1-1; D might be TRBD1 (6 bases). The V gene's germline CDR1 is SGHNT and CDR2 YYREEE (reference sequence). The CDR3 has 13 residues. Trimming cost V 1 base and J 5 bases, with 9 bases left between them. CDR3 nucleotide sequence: TGTGCCAGCAGCTTGACAGGGCGGACTGAAGCTTTCTTT. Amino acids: CASSLTGRTEAFF.

The CDR3 DNA is TGTGCCAGCACGAATATAGGGACAGGGGACTCTCTCACCTTC. Translation: CASTNIGTGDSLTF. The rearrangement uses TRBV2 and TRBJ1-2; 10 bases line up with TRBD1. In germline, CDR1 is SNHLY, CDR2 FYNNEI. With 7 bases clipped from V and 13 bases from J, the junction kept 15 bases outside the gene matches. The CDR3 consists of 14 residues. The full variable domain, in which reference TRBV2 and TRBJ1-2 provide the parts outside the CDR3, is EPEVTQTPSHQVTQMGQEVILRCVPISNHLYFYWYRQILGQKVEFLVSFYNNEISEKSEIFDDQFSVERPDGSNFTLKIRSTKLEDSAMYFCASTNIGTGDSLTFGSGTRLTVV.

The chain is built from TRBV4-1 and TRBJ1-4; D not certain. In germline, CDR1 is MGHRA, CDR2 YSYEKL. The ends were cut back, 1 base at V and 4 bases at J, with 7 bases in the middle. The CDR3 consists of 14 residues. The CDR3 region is CASSQGALNEKLFF. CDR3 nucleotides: TGCGCCAGCAGCCAAGGGGCCCTTAATGAAAAACTGTTTTTT.

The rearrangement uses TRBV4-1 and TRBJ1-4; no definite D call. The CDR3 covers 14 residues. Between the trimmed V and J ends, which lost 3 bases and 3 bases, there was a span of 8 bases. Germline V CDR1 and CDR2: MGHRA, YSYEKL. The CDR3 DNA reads TGCGCCAGCAGCCACATACGGGCTAATGAAAAACTGTTTTTT. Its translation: CASSHIRANEKLFF.

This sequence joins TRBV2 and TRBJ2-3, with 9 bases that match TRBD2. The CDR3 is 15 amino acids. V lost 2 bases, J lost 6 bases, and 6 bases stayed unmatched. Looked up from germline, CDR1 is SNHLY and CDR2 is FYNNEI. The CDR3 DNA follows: TGTGCCAGCAGTGAACTAGCGGGATATTCGGATACGCAGTATTTT. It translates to CASSELAGYSDTQYF.

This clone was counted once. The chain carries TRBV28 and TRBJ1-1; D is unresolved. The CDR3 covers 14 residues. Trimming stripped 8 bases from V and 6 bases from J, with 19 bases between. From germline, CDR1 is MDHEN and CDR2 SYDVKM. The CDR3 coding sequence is TGTGCCAGCGAAGATTGGGGAGGGCTTGCTGAAGCTTTCTTT. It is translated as CASEDWGGLAEAFF.

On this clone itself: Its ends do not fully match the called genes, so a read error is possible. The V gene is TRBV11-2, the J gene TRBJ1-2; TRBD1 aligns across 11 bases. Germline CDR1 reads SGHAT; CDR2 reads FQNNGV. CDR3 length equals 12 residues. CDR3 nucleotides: TGTGCCAGCAGCTCCTGGGGACAGGGGGAAGTATTC. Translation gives CASSSWGQGEVF. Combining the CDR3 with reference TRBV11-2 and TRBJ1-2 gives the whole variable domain EAGVAQSPRYKIIEKRQSVAFWCNPISGHATLYWYQQILGQGPKLLIQFQNNGVVDDSQLPKDRFSAERLKGVDSTLKIQPAKLEDSAVYLCASSSWGQGEVFGSGTRLTVV.

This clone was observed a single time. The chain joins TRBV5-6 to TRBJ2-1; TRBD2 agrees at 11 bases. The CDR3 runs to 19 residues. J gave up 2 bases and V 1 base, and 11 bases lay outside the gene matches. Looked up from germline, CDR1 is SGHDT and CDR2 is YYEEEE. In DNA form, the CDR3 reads TGTGCCAGCAGCTTGTTCTCCCCTAGCGGGAGGACGCCCTACAATGAGCAGTTCTTC. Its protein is CASSLFSPSGRTPYNEQFF.

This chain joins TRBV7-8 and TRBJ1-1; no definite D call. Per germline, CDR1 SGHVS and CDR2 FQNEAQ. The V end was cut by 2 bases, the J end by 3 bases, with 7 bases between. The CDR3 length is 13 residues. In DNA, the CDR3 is TGTGCCAGCAGCTTATCCAGGTACACTGAAGCTTTCTTT. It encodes CASSLSRYTEAFF.

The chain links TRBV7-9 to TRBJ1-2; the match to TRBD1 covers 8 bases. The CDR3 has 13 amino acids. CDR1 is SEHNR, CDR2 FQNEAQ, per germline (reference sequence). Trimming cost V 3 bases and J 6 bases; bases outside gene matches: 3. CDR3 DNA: TGTGCCAGCAGCTTCCAGGGGGCTAATGGCTACACCTTC. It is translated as CASSFQGANGYTF.

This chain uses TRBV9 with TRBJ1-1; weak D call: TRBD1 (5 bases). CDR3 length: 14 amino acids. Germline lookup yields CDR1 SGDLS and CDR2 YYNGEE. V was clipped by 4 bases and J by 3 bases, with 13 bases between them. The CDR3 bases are TGTGCCAGCAGCCCAGGGTGGGGGGACACTGAAGCTTTCTTT. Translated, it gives CASSPGWGDTEAFF.

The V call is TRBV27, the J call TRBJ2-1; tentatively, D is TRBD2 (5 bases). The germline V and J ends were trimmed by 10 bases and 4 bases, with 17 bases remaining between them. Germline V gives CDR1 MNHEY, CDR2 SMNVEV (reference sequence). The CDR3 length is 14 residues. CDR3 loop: CATKGGGVYNEQFF. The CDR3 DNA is TGTGCCACCAAGGGCGGAGGAGTATACAATGAGCAGTTCTTC.

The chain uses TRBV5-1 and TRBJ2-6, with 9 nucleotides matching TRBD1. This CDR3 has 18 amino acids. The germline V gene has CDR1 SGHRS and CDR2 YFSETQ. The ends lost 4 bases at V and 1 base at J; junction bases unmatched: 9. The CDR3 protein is CASSPMTGGESGANVLTF. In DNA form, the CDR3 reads TGCGCCAGCAGCCCCATGACAGGGGGGGAGTCTGGGGCCAACGTCCTGACTTTC.

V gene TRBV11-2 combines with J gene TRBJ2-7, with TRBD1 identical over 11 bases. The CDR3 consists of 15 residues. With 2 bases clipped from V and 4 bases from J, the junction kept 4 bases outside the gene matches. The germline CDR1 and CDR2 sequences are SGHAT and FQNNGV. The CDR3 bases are TGTGCCAGCAGCTTATCGGGACAGGGGGTGTACGAGCAGTACTTC. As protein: CASSLSGQGVYEQYF.

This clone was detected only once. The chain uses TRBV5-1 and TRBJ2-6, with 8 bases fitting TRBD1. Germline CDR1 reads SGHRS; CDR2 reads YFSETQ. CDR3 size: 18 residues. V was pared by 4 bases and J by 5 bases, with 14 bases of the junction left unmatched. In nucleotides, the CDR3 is TGCGCCAGCAGCCCGGACAGGGTGGGCGACGGTAGGGCCAACGTCCTGACTTTC. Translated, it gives CASSPDRVGDGRANVLTF. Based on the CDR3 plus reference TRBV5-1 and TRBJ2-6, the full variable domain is KAGVTQTPRYLIKTRGQQVTLSCSPISGHRSVSWYQQTPGQGLQFLFEYFSETQRNKGNFPGRFSGRQFSNSRSEMNVSTLELGDSALYLCASSPDRVGDGRANVLTFGAGSRLTVL.

DNA for the CDR3: TGTGCCAGCAGTGAGGGAGCGGGAGGGGAAGAGACCCAGTACTTC. Its protein product is CASSEGAGGEETQYF. The chain carries TRBV25-1 and TRBJ2-5; 10 bases are shared with TRBD2. V dropped 3 bases and J dropped 3; count of bases not matched to a gene: 4. The CDR3 sequence is 15 residues long. Per germline, CDR1 MGHDK and CDR2 SYGVNS. Complete variable domain (other parts from reference TRBV25-1 and TRBJ2-5): EADIYQTPRYLVIGTGKKITLECSQTMGHDKMYWYQQDPGMELHLIHYSYGVNSTEKGDLSSESTVSRIRTEHFPLTLESARPSHTSQYLCASSEGAGGEETQYFGPGTRLLVL.

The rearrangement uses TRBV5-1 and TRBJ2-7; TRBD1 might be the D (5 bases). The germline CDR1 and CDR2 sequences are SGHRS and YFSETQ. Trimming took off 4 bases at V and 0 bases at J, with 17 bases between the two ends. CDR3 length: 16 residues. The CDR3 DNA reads TGCGCCAGCAGCCCCGGACATTCCCGCGGCTCCTACGAGCAGTACTTC. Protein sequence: CASSPGHSRGSYEQYF.

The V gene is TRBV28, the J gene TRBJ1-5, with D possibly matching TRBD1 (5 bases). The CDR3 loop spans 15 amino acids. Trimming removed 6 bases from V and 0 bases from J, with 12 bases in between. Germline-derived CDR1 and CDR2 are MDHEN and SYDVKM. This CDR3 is CASSSDNYSNQPQHF. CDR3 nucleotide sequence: TGTGCCAGCAGCTCGGACAATTATAGCAATCAGCCCCAGCATTTT. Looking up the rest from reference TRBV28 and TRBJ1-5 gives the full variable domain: DVKVTQSSRYLVKRTGEKVFLECVQDMDHENMFWYRQDPGLGLRLIYFSYDVKMKEKGDIPEGYSVSREKKERFSLILESASTNQTSMYLCASSSDNYSNQPQHFGDGTRLSIL.

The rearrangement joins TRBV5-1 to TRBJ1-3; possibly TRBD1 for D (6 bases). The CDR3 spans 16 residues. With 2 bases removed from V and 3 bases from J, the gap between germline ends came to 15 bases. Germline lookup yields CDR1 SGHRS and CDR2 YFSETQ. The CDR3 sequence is CASSFGTGPYGNTIYF. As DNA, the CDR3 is TGCGCCAGCAGCTTCGGAACAGGGCCTTATGGAAACACCATATATTTT.

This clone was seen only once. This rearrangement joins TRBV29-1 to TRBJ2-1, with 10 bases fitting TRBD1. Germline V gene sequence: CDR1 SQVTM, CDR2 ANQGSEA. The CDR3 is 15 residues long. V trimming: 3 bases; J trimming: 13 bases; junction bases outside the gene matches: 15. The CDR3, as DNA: TGCAGCGTTGATTCGGAATGGGACAGGGGCTGGTCCCAGTTCTTC. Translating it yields CSVDSEWDRGWSQFF.

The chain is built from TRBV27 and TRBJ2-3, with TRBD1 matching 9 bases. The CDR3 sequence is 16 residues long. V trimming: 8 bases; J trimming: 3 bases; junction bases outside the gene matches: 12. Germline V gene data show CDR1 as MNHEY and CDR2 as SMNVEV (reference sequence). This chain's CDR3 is CASGGRTGVATDTQYF. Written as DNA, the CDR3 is TGTGCCAGCGGGGGAAGGACAGGGGTGGCGACAGATACGCAGTATTTT.

CDR3 coding DNA: TGCGCCAGCAGCTGGCGTTCGGGACTAGCGGGAGGGCCTGGGTCCGAGCAGTACTTC. Translating it yields CASSWRSGLAGGPGSEQYF. This chain joins TRBV5-1 and TRBJ2-7; 16 bases map to TRBD2. The CDR3 covers 19 residues. Germline CDR1 is SGHRS and CDR2 is YFSETQ. V lost 3 bases, J lost 6 bases, and 15 bases stayed unmatched.

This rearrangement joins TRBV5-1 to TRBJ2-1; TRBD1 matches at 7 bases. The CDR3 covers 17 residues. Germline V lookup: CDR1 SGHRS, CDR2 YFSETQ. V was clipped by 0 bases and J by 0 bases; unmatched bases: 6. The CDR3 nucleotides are TGCGCCAGCAGCTTGGCCCCGACAGGGATCTCCTACAATGAGCAGTTCTTC. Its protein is CASSLAPTGISYNEQFF. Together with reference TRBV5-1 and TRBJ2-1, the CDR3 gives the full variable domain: KAGVTQTPRYLIKTRGQQVTLSCSPISGHRSVSWYQQTPGQGLQFLFEYFSETQRNKGNFPGRFSGRQFSNSRSEMNVSTLELGDSALYLCASSLAPTGISYNEQFFGPGTRLTVL.

The CDR3 coding sequence is TGCGCCAGCAGCCAGGGGACAGACACTTTCTATGGCTACACCTTC. Its translation: CASSQGTDTFYGYTF. The genes are TRBV4-1 and TRBJ1-2; 7 nucleotides line up with TRBD1. The V and J ends lost 3 bases and 4 bases, in that order; junction bases with no gene match: 8. The germline gives CDR1 MGHRA, CDR2 YSYEKL. This CDR3 is built from 15 residues.